This T cell receptor beta chain derives from a study of T cell responses to AZD1222 COVID-19 vaccine. Study-wide results and limits: After the peak T cell response, and only then, were repertoires sampled. Clonal diversity was possibly underestimated, and the donors were mostly white British, with more females.

A note on this clone: The antigen is unknown.

This table comes from immunoSEQ multiplex PCR, and its TCRdb copy is limited to in-frame clones, with some not included. This sample yields 40,000 to 50,000 clones, of which 70% to 90% are seen a single time; 20% to 30% belongs to the top ten. The clonotype was recovered from an adult who received the AZD1222 COVID-19 vaccine. The sequencing used peripheral blood, collected 28 days after the second AZD1222 dose.

The CDR3 nucleotides are TGTGCCAGTACCCTACCTCGACAGGGGAGCTCTGGGGCCAACGTCCTGACTTTC. Translating it yields CASTLPRQGSSGANVLTF. V is TRBV19 and J is TRBJ2-6, with 8 bases lining up with TRBD1. V was pared by 7 bases and J by 0 bases, with 11 bases of the junction left unmatched. This CDR3 is 18 amino acids long. Per the germline V gene, CDR1 is LNHDA and CDR2 is SQIVND (reference sequence).